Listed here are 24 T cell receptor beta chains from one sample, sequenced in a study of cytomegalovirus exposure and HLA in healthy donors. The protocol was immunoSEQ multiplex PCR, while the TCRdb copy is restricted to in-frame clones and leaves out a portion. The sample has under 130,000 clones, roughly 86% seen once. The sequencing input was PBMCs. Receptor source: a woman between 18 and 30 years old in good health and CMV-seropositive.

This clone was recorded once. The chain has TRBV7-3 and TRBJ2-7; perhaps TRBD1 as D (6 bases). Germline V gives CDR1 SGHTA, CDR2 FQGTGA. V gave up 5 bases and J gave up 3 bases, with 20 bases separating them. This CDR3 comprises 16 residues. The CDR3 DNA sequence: TGTGCCAGCAGCGCCCTCGAACAGGGAGTCCACTACGAGCAGTACTTC. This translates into CASSALEQGVHYEQYF.

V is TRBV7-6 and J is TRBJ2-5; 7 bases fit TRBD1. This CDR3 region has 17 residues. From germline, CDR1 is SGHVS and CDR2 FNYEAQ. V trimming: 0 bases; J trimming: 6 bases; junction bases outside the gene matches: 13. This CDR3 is CASSLAAGTADRKTQYF. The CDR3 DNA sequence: TGTGCCAGCAGCTTAGCGGCCGGGACAGCGGATCGGAAGACCCAGTACTTC. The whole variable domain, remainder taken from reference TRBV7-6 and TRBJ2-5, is GAGVSQSPRYKVTKRGQDVALRCDPISGHVSLYWYRQALGQGPEFLTYFNYEAQQDKSGLPNDRFSAERPEGSISTLTIQRTEQRDSAMYRCASSLAAGTADRKTQYFGPGTRLLVL.

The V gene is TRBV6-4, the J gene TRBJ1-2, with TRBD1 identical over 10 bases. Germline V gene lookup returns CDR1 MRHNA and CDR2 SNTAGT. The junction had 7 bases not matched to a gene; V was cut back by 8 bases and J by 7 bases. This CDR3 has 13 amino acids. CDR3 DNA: TGTGCCAGCGGAGACAGGGGGCGAAGTGGCTACACCTTC. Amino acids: CASGDRGRSGYTF.

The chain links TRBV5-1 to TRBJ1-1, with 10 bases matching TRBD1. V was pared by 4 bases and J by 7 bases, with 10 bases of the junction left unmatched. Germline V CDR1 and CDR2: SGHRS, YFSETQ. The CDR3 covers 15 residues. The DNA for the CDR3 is TGCGCCAGCAGCCCAGCTCAGACAGGGGGCGTTGAAGCTTTCTTT. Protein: CASSPAQTGGVEAFF.

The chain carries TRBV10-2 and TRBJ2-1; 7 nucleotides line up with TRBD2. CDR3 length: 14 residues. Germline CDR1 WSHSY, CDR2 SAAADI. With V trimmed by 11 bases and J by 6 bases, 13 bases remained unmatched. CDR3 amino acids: CASAGISGANEQFF. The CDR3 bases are TGCGCCTCAGCGGGGATTAGCGGAGCCAATGAGCAGTTCTTC.

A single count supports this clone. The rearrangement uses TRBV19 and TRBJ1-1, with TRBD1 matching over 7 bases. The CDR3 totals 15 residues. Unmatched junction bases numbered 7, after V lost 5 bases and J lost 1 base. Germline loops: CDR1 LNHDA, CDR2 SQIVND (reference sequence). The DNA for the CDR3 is TGTGCCAGTAGTCTCGGTGGACAGGCGAACACTGAAGCTTTCTTT. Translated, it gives CASSLGGQANTEAFF.

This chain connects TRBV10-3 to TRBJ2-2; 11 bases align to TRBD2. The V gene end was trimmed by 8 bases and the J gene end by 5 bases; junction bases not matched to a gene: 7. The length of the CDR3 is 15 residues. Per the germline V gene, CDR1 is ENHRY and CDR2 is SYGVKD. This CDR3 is CAILPGLADTGELFF. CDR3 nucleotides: TGTGCCATCCTTCCGGGACTAGCGGATACCGGGGAGCTGTTTTTT.

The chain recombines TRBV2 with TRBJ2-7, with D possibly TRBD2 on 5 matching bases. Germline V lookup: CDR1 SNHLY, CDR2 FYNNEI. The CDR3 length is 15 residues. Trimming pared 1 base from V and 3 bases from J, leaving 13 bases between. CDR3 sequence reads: CASSEGGLAGYEQYF. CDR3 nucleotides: TGTGCCAGCAGTGAAGGCGGCCTGGCGGGCTACGAGCAGTACTTC. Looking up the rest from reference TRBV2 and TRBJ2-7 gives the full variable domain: EPEVTQTPSHQVTQMGQEVILRCVPISNHLYFYWYRQILGQKVEFLVSFYNNEISEKSEIFDDQFSVERPDGSNFTLKIRSTKLEDSAMYFCASSEGGLAGYEQYFGPGTRLTVT.

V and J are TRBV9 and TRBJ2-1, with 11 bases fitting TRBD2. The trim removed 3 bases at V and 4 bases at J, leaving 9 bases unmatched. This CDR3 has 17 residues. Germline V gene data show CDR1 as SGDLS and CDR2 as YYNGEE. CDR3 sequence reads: CASSEQGRLAGYNEQFF. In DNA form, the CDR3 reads TGTGCCAGCAGCGAACAGGGGAGACTAGCGGGGTACAATGAGCAGTTCTTC.

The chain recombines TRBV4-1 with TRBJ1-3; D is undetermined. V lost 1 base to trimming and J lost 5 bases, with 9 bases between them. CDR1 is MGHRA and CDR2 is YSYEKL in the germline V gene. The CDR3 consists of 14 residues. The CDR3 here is CASSQVRRRNTIYF. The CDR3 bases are TGCGCCAGCAGCCAAGTACGGAGGAGAAACACCATATATTTT.

The CDR3 coding sequence is TGTGCCAGCAGCACCTATGGGGGGAGCGAGCAGTACTTC. Its translation is CASSTYGGSEQYF. The chain is built from TRBV7-9 and TRBJ2-7, with a weak D call TRBD2 (6 bases). There are 13 residues in the CDR3. Trimming shortened V by 5 bases and J by 6 bases, and 14 bases separated the two germline ends. Germline V gene data show CDR1 as SEHNR and CDR2 as FQNEAQ (reference sequence).

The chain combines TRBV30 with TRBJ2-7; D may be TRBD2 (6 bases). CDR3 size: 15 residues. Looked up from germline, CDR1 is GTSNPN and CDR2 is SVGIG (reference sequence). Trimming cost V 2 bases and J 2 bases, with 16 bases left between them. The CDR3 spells CAWSKDAGSTYEQYF. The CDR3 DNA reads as TGTGCCTGGAGTAAAGATGCGGGATCAACCTACGAGCAGTACTTC.

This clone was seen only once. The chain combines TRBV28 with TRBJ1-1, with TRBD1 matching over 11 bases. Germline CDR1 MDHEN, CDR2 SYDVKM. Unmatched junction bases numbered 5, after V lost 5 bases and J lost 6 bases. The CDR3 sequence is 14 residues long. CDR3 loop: CASSRTGGRPEAFF. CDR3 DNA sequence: TGTGCCAGCAGTCGGACAGGGGGCCGACCTGAAGCTTTCTTT. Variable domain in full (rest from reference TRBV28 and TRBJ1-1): DVKVTQSSRYLVKRTGEKVFLECVQDMDHENMFWYRQDPGLGLRLIYFSYDVKMKEKGDIPEGYSVSREKKERFSLILESASTNQTSMYLCASSRTGGRPEAFFGQGTRLTVV.

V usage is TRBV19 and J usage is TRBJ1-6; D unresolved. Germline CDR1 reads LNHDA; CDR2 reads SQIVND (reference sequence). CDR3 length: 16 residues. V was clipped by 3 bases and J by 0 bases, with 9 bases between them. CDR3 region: CASSIGSSSYNSPLHF. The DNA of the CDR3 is TGTGCCAGTAGTATCGGTAGTAGCTCCTATAATTCACCCCTCCACTTT.

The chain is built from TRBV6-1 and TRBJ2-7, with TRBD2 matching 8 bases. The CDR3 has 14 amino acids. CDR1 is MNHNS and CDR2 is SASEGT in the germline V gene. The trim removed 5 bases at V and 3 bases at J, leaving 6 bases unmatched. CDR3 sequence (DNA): TGTGCCAGCAGTAAACGGGAGGGCCTCTACGAGCAGTACTTC. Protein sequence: CASSKREGLYEQYF.

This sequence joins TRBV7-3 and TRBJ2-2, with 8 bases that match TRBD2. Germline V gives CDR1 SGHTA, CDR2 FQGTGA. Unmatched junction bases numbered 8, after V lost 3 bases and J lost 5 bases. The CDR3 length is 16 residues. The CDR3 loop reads CASSLDPGTRTGELFF. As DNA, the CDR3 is TGTGCCAGCAGCTTGGACCCCGGGACTAGGACCGGGGAGCTGTTTTTT.

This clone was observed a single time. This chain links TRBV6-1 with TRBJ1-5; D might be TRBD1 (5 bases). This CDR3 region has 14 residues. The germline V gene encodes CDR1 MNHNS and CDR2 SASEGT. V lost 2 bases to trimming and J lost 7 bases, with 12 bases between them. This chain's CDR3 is CASSEQGRGQPQHF. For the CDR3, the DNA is TGTGCCAGCAGTGAACAGGGCCGGGGGCAGCCCCAGCATTTT.

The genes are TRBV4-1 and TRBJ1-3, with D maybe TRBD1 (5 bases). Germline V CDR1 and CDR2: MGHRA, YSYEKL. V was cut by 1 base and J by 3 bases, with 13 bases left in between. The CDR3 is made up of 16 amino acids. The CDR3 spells CASSQGRGGYGNTIYF. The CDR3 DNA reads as TGCGCCAGCAGCCAAGGGCGCGGGGGGTATGGAAACACCATATATTTT.

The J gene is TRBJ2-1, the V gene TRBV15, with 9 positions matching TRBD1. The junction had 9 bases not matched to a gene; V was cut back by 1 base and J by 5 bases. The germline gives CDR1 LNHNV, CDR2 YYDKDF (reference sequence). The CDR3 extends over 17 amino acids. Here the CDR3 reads CATSRGIGTGKNNEQFF. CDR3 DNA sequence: TGTGCCACCAGCAGAGGAATAGGGACAGGGAAAAACAATGAGCAGTTCTTC.

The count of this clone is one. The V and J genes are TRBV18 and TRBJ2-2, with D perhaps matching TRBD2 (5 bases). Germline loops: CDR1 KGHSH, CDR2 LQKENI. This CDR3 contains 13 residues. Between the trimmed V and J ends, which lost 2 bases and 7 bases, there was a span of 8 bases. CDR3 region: CASSPGSGGELFF. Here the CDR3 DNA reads TGTGCCAGCTCACCAGGGAGCGGCGGGGAGCTGTTTTTT.

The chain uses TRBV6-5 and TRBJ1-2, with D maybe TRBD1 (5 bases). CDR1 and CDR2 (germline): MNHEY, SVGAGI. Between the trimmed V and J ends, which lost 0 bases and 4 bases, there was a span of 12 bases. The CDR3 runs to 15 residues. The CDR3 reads CASSYSMGLAYGYTF. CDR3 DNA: TGTGCCAGCAGTTACTCAATGGGACTCGCCTATGGCTACACCTTC.

The CDR3 nucleotides read TGTGCCAGCAGCCGGGGGGGCAGGAGTAGTACTGAAGCTTTCTTT. This gives the protein CASSRGGRSSTEAFF. The gene calls are TRBV4-2 and TRBJ1-1, with a possible D match to TRBD1 (6 bases). V was shortened by 4 bases and J by 5 bases, with 17 bases between the two germline ends. Germline V CDR1 and CDR2: LGHNA, YNFKEQ. The CDR3 length is 15 residues.

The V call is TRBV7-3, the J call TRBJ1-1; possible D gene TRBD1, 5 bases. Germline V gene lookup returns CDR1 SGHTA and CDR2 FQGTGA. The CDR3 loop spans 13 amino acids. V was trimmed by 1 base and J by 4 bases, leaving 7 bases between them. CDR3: CASSLMGGTEAFF. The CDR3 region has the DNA TGTGCCAGCAGCTTAATGGGGGGCACTGAAGCTTTCTTT.

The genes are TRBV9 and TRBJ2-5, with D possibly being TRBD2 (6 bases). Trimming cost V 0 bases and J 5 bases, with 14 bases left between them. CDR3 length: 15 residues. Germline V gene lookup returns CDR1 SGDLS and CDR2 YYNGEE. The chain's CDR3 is CASSVGGTGRETQYF. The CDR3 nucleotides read TGTGCCAGCAGCGTAGGCGGGACGGGGCGGGAGACCCAGTACTTC.